This T cell receptor beta chain was retrieved from a study of T cell repertoires in cytomegalovirus infection (dated by TCRdb to about 2019). For the study in its entirety: Alongside well-studied HLA-B-restricted epitopes, the peptide stimulations were aimed at recently identified HLA-C-restricted CMV epitopes, whose presentation resists viral immunomodulation. The HLA type of each donor mattered for the analysis, because public TCR beta signatures pointed to carriage of CMV infection along with the matching HLA type. The study at large found these results: Carriers of CMV infection plus the relevant HLA type were discriminated by the cumulative frequency of public TCR beta family members in the study cohort and in an independent 352-donor cohort. The ex vivo response was dominated by HLA-C-restricted CMV-specific TCR beta clonotypes, and the single most frequent clonotype in two of eight donors was supplied by these HLA-C-restricted clonotypes.

The treatment or condition label, read with the paper, signifies: in vitro stimulation with specific CMV peptide epitopes to enrich CMV-specific T cells. The sequencer was an Illumina HiSeq 1500. In-frame beta chains were kept once TCRdb had trimmed the public reads at Q25 with fastp and called clones with MiXCR. Every CDR3 protein is listed once, alongside the most common genes and DNA of its rows. Across this sample there are 160,000 or so distinct CDR3 sequences, with about 22% seen only once. 25% of the sample is held by the ten biggest clonotypes. This clonotype has just a few counts. Its cognate antigen has yet to be identified. Per-base qualities were not stored, and no clone one base away is much larger. The germline V gene yields SGHVS for CDR1 and FQNEAQ for CDR2. Its CDR3 holds 14 amino acids, cysteine through phenylalanine. The retained sequence is limited to the CDR3, 42 bases, with the frame set at the first base. V is reduced by 3 bases and J by 8 bases, leaving a spacing of 13 bases between them.

The source of this sequence is a human donor in good health (CMV status not recorded). Some clones in this sample may be carry-over from other donors' samples. The sample was CD8+ T cells from cultured PBMCs, taken from culture after CMV antigen stimulation. The rearrangement combines TRBV7-8 with TRBJ1-4; there is no confident call for the D gene. The DNA sequence is TGTGCCAGCAGCTTGTCGTTTCCTGGGGAAAAACTGTTTTTT. Translated, it gives CASSLSFPGEKLFF. Full variable domain (CDR3 extended with the reference TRBV7-8 and TRBJ1-4 proteins): GAGVSQSPRYKVAKRGQDVALRCDPISGHVSLFWYQQALGQGPEFLTYFQNEAQLDKSGLPSDRFFAERPEGSVSTLKIQRTQQEDSAVYLCASSLSFPGEKLFFGSGTQLSVL.